Listed below are T cell receptor beta chains from one sample, sequenced in a study of T-cell reconstitution after alpha-beta-depleted transplantation in children. One entry per CDR3 protein results from TCRdb running MiXCR on the PCR reads. The repertoire includes 750,000 to 950,000 distinct CDR3 sequences, roughly 15% of them detected once, and around 5.3% sits in the top ten. The material was PBMCs, mostly from graft donor cells, obtained 360 days after TCRalphabeta/CD19-depleted stem cell transplant. These receptor sequences come from a male patient aged 10-17 years who had a stem cell transplant for acute lymphoblastic leukemia, so the T cells may come from the graft donor. The CDR3 runs from the conserved cysteine through the conserved F or W. The D gene is left open where the match is weak. Size tells how often a clone was seen (once, few, many) or the class of an expanded clone, and some rows leave it out.

>14|NA|TRBV12-5|TRBD1|TRBJ2-5
TGTGCTAGTGTTAGGGACAGGGGGCAAGAGACCCAGTACTTC
CASVRDRGQETQYF
>12|NA|TRBV20-1|NA|TRBJ2-1
TGCAGTGCTCCTTGGGCATACAATGAGCAGTTCTTC
CSAPWAYNEQFF
>14|few|TRBV5-1|NA|TRBJ1-2
TGCGCCAGCAGCTTGGTTCAGGCTAACTATGGCTACACCTTC
CASSLVQANYGYTF
>14|few|TRBV5-1|NA|TRBJ2-7
TGCGCCAGCAGCTCCTCGGACAAATCCTACGAGCAGTACTTC
CASSSSDKSYEQYF
>13|NA|TRBV5-1|NA|TRBJ1-2
TGCGCCAGCAGCTTGCTCCGGGCGGACGGCTACACCTTC
CASSLLRADGYTF
>15|NA|TRBV3-1|NA|TRBJ2-1
TGTGCCAGCAGCCAAGCATCGGGACCGAACAATGAGCAGTTCTTC
CASSQASGPNNEQFF
>14|NA|TRBV12-3/TRBV12-4|NA|TRBJ2-3
TGTGCCAGCAGTCTAAGACTGCGCACAGATACGCAGTATTTT
CASSLRLRTDTQYF
>13|many|TRBV30|NA|TRBJ2-2
TGTGCCTGGAGCACAGCCTACACCGGGGAGCTGTTTTTT
CAWSTAYTGELFF
>12|few|TRBV2|NA|TRBJ2-3
TGTGCCAGGGAACAGGAAACAGATACGCAGTATTTT
CAREQETDTQYF
>15|few|TRBV19|TRBD1|TRBJ1-5
TGTGCCAGTTCTCGGACAGGGGAAGCCAATCAGCCCCAGCATTTT
CASSRTGEANQPQHF
>16|few|TRBV3-1|TRBD1|TRBJ2-7
TGTGCCAGCAGCCGACAGGGGGTTGCGTTGCGGGCGGAGCAGTACTTC
CASSRQGVALRAEQYF
>14|NA|TRBV5-1|TRBD1|TRBJ2-7
TGCGCCAGCAGCTCCCGGACAGGGTCGGACGAGCAGTACTTC
CASSSRTGSDEQYF
>14|NA|TRBV2|TRBD1|TRBJ1-2
TGTGCCAGCAGCTTTGACAGGGGGGGGTATGGCTACACCTTC
CASSFDRGGYGYTF
>12|few|TRBV29-1|NA|TRBJ2-7
TGCAGCCATACGGACAATACCTACGAGCAGTACTTC
CSHTDNTYEQYF
>15|NA|TRBV23-1|NA|TRBJ2-1
TGCGCCAGCCGCCGGGACTCACTCTCCTACAATGAGCAGTTCTTC
CASRRDSLSYNEQFF
>19|NA|TRBV28|TRBD1|TRBJ1-2
TGTGCCAGCAGTTTAGTCCCCTACCCGCGCACAGGGGGCTACTATGGCTACACCTTC
CASSLVPYPRTGGYYGYTF
>15|few|TRBV27|TRBD1|TRBJ2-3
TGTGCCAGCGGATACAGGGGGCGGTGGACAGATACGCAGTATTTT
CASGYRGRWTDTQYF
>13|few|TRBV4-1|NA|TRBJ2-5
TGCGCCAGCAGCCAAATGATCGAAGAGACCCAGTACTTC
CASSQMIEETQYF
>15|few|TRBV20-1|NA|TRBJ2-3
TGCAGTGCTAGAGCCTCGGGACAAACCCCAGATACGCAGTATTTT
CSARASGQTPDTQYF
>15|NA|TRBV9|NA|TRBJ2-7
TGTGCCAGCAGCGTAGGACTGGAACCCTCCTACGAGCAGTACTTC
CASSVGLEPSYEQYF
>15|few|TRBV7-9|NA|TRBJ2-1
TGTGCCAGCCTCTTAGGATACAGCTCCTACAATGAGCAGTTCTTC
CASLLGYSSYNEQFF
>11|NA|TRBV25-1|NA|TRBJ2-7
TGTGCCAGCAGTGAATACCACAGCCCGACCTTC
CASSEYHSPTF
>17|NA|TRBV7-3|TRBD2|TRBJ2-3
TGTGCCAGCAGCCGTCTTGAGCGGGAGGGCCCTTCAGATACGCAGTATTTT
CASSRLEREGPSDTQYF
>16|many|TRBV9|NA|TRBJ2-7
TGTGCCAGCAGCGGCACAGGAGTCACACAAGCTCTCGAGCAGTACTTC
CASSGTGVTQALEQYF
>18|NA|TRBV14|TRBD2|TRBJ2-2
TGTGCCAGCAGCCGACCGGGACTAGCGGGATTGAACACCGGGGAGCTGTTTTTT
CASSRPGLAGLNTGELFF
>15|few|TRBV27|NA|TRBJ2-7
TGTGCCAGCACCCCATTTTCGGGGAGCTCCTACGAGCAGTACTTC
CASTPFSGSSYEQYF
>17|once|TRBV18|NA|TRBJ1-1
TGTGCCAGCTCACCGCAAACACTGATGCGATCGAACACTGAAGCTTTCTTT
CASSPQTLMRSNTEAFF
>15|few|TRBV4-1|TRBD2|TRBJ2-3
TGCGCCAGCAGTGGACTAGCGGTCATCACAGATACGCAGTATTTT
CASSGLAVITDTQYF
>14|NA|TRBV6-1|NA|TRBJ2-2
TGTGCCAGCAGCGAGACTACAGGGTCCGGGGAGCTGTTTTTT
CASSETTGSGELFF
>15|few|TRBV18|NA|TRBJ1-5
TGTGCCAGCTCACCCATGACACAACCCAATCAGCCCCAGCATTTT
CASSPMTQPNQPQHF
>16|few|TRBV7-9|TRBD1|TRBJ2-5
TGTGCCAGCAGCTTTCGGCCTGTTACAGGGGGGGAGACCCAGTACTTC
CASSFRPVTGGETQYF
>15|few|TRBV4-1|TRBD2|TRBJ2-3
TGCGCCAGCAGGCAAGGGGTCGCGGGGGGAGATACGCAGTATTTT
CASRQGVAGGDTQYF
>14|NA|TRBV29-1|NA|TRBJ1-2
TGCAGCGTTGAGCGGGGGGCGAGAGGCTATGGCTACACCTTC
CSVERGARGYGYTF
>16|few|TRBV5-1|TRBD1|TRBJ2-5
TGCGCCAGCAGCTTGAGAGCGGGACAGGGGAGGGAGACCCAGTACTTC
CASSLRAGQGRETQYF
>19|few|TRBV7-2|TRBD2|TRBJ2-7
TGTGCCAGCAGCTTAGCGCTTCTAGCGGGAGCACAGAGCTCCTACGAGCAGTACTTC
CASSLALLAGAQSSYEQYF
>14|NA|TRBV9|TRBD2|TRBJ2-5
TGTGCCAGCAGCGTAGCCACTAGCGGTGAGACCCAGTACTTC
CASSVATSGETQYF
>19|few|TRBV7-8|TRBD2|TRBJ2-1
TGTGCCAGCAGCACCGGGACTAGCGGGAGGATTCGCCCCTACAATGAGCAGTTCTTC
CASSTGTSGRIRPYNEQFF
>14|NA|TRBV18|NA|TRBJ1-5
TGTGCCAGCTCACCGTCGTTTAGGGATCAGCCCCAGCATTTT
CASSPSFRDQPQHF
>21|few|TRBV6-2/TRBV6-3|NA|TRBJ2-3
TGTGCCAGCAGTTACTCCGGCAGGGGACTTCGGCGGCCGGGGATAGCAGATACGCAGTATTTT
CASSYSGRGLRRPGIADTQYF